This is a list of T cell receptor beta chains from one sample in a study of blood T cell repertoires in COVID-19. Method: immunoSEQ multiplex PCR; TCRdb's copy keeps in-frame clones and lacks some. Among 270,000 or so clones listed, 85% to 90% were seen once. Specimen: peripheral blood. The origin of the receptors is a woman aged 25 to 39 with COVID-19, enrolled during active disease. CDR3s include the opening cysteine and the closing phenylalanine or tryptophan. D genes are given only for firm matches. Some rows have no size entry. The others give once, few or many, or a class for an expanded clone.

j_call	clone_size	v_call	d_call	cdr3_aa	cdr3_nt
TRBJ2-7	few	TRBV5-1	.	CASSLTPGQGYEQYF	TGCGCCAGCAGCTTAACCCCCGGACAAGGCTACGAGCAGTACTTC
TRBJ2-7	.	TRBV10-1	.	CASTPDISEQYF	TGCGCCAGCACCCCCGACATATCCGAGCAGTACTTC
TRBJ2-2	.	TRBV30	TRBD1	CAWSVQGQGTGELFF	TGTGCCTGGAGTGTACAAGGACAGGGAACCGGGGAGCTGTTTTTT
TRBJ1-5	.	TRBV4-1	TRBD1	CASSQDYRTGGSQPQHF	TGCGCCAGCAGCCAAGATTACCGGACAGGGGGATCTCAGCCCCAGCATTTT
TRBJ2-7	.	TRBV12-3/TRBV12-4	.	CASGSLYEQYF	TGTGCCAGCGGGAGCCTTTACGAGCAGTACTTC
TRBJ1-6	once	TRBV4-1	.	CASSHGASYNSPLHF	TGCGCCAGCAGCCACGGAGCTTCCTATAATTCACCCCTCCACTTT
TRBJ2-7	.	TRBV5-1	.	CASSLASTGTQDEQYF	TGCGCCAGCAGCTTGGCATCGACAGGGACTCAAGACGAGCAGTACTTC
TRBJ2-1	.	TRBV19	.	CASSISQSSYNEQFF	TGTGCCAGTAGTATATCACAGAGCTCCTACAATGAGCAGTTCTTC
TRBJ1-2	.	TRBV19	TRBD1	CATRGTDNYGYTF	TGTGCCACTAGGGGGACAGATAACTATGGCTACACCTTC
TRBJ2-7	.	TRBV19	TRBD1	CATTTGGNEQYF	TGTGCCACCACGACAGGGGGCAACGAGCAGTACTTC
TRBJ2-7	.	TRBV6-5	TRBD1	CASSSDRGSYEQYF	TGTGCCAGCAGTTCTGACAGGGGATCCTACGAGCAGTACTTC
TRBJ2-5	.	TRBV3-1/TRBV3-2	TRBD2	CASSQARGAQETQYF	TGTGCCAGCAGCCAAGCGCGGGGGGCGCAAGAGACCCAGTACTTC
TRBJ2-3	few	TRBV6-1	.	CASSEWGFEGGDTQYF	TGTGCCAGCAGTGAATGGGGCTTCGAAGGTGGAGATACGCAGTATTTT
TRBJ2-1	.	TRBV6-5	.	CASSTDSNNEQFF	TGTGCCAGCAGTACGGACAGTAACAATGAGCAGTTCTTC
TRBJ2-4	once	TRBV4-1	TRBD1	CASSQVLWDRTAKNIQYF	TGCGCCAGCAGCCAAGTCCTTTGGGACAGAACCGCCAAAAACATTCAGTACTTC